Listed below are T cell receptor beta chains from one sample, sequenced in a study of vaccination and CD4 T cells after COVID-19. Their cognate antigens are unknown. TCRdb reanalysed the PCR reads using MiXCR and keeps one entry per CDR3 protein. The data show approximately 14,000 distinct CDR3 sequences, with around 30% seen just once and about 15% held by the top ten. The sample comprised cultured CD4+ T cells from blood. These receptor sequences come from a human donor with COVID-19. The CDR3 runs from the conserved cysteine through the conserved F or W. Each record gives: D gene, J gene, V gene, clone size, CDR3 protein, CDR3 DNA. D genes are given only for firm matches. Part of the rows lack a size; the others show once, few, many or a class for expanded clones.

. TRBJ1-5 TRBV27 . CASSEGARGPQHF TGTGCCAGCAGCGAGGGAGCTCGGGGGCCCCAGCATTTT
TRBD1 TRBJ1-3 TRBV5-4 . CASSLGGQLYGNTIYF TGTGCCAGCAGCTTGGGGGGACAGTTGTACGGAAACACCATATATTTT
. TRBJ1-5 TRBV6-1 medium-sized CASSARDSNQPQHF TGTGCCAGCAGTGCCCGGGACAGCAATCAGCCCCAGCATTTT
. TRBJ1-1 TRBV1 . CTSSLKKNTEAFF TGCACCAGCAGCTTAAAGAAGAACACTGAAGCTTTCTTT
TRBD1 TRBJ2-7 TRBV7-9 . CASSSGTEKLEQYF TGTGCCAGCAGCTCCGGGACAGAGAAGCTCGAGCAGTACTTC
. TRBJ2-2 TRBV4-2 once CASSQARATGELFF TGTGCCAGCAGCCAGGCTCGGGCCACCGGGGAGCTGTTTTTT
. TRBJ2-3 TRBV15 . CATSRMGGALDTQYF TGTGCCACCAGCAGAATGGGGGGGGCTTTGGATACGCAGTATTTT
TRBD1 TRBJ1-1 TRBV28 once CASRKSTGGNTEAFF TGTGCCAGCAGAAAATCGACAGGGGGAAACACTGAAGCTTTCTTT
TRBD1 TRBJ1-1 TRBV5-1 . CASSSGQGVNTEAFF TGCGCCAGCAGCTCCGGACAGGGGGTGAACACTGAAGCTTTCTTT
. TRBJ1-6 TRBV20-1 . CSARTQTASYNSPLHF TGCAGTGCTAGAACCCAGACAGCTTCCTATAATTCACCCCTCCACTTT
. TRBJ1-1 TRBV12-3/TRBV12-4 few CASSYQQGNTEAFF TGTGCCAGCAGTTACCAACAGGGGAACACTGAAGCTTTCTTT
. TRBJ1-1 TRBV11-2 . CASSPRRYEAFF TGTGCCAGCAGCCCCCGACGGTATGAAGCTTTCTTT
TRBD2 TRBJ2-1 TRBV2 . CASSVNGGRDEQFF TGTGCCAGCAGTGTAAACGGAGGGAGGGATGAGCAGTTCTTC
. TRBJ2-5 TRBV18 . CASSLGAVGSGQETQYF TGTGCCAGCTCACTCGGGGCTGTAGGAAGCGGACAAGAGACCCAGTACTTC
TRBD1 TRBJ2-5 TRBV20-1 few CSASPGQGLGGETQYF TGCAGTGCTAGTCCCGGACAGGGGCTTGGTGGAGAGACCCAGTACTTC
TRBD1 TRBJ1-3 TRBV18 . CASSEDRSGNTIYF TGTGCCAGCTCAGAGGACAGGTCCGGAAACACCATATATTTT
TRBD1 TRBJ2-4 TRBV20-1 . CSANPGQGTGIQYF TGCAGTGCTAACCCGGGACAGGGTACGGGCATTCAGTACTTC